Below are 2 T cell receptor beta chains sequenced from a single sample in a study of vaccination effects on CD4 cells after COVID-19. These receptors' targets are unknown. Generated by immunoSEQ multiplex PCR, the TCRdb table keeps only in-frame clones and is missing some. This table has some 23,000 clones, 65% to 80% appearing once. Cultured cells yielded isolated CD4+ T cells after 10 days. Material: CD4+ T cells from PBMCs cultured without peptide, obtained before COVID-19 vaccination. These receptors were taken from a human donor who received a COVID-19 vaccine.

The CDR3 sequence is CASSRLARDTQYF. DNA for the CDR3: TGTGCCAGCTCCAGACTAGCTCGCGATACGCAGTATTTT. V gene TRBV18 combines with J gene TRBJ2-3; 7 nucleotides match TRBD2. Germline V CDR1 and CDR2: KGHSH, LQKENI. The CDR3 contains 13 residues. The V gene end was trimmed by 6 bases and the J gene end by 6 bases; junction bases not matched to a gene: 6.

The chain carries TRBV11-1 and TRBJ1-1, with D possibly matching TRBD1 (6 bases). From germline, CDR1 is SGHAT and CDR2 FQDESV (reference sequence). The ends were cut back, 5 bases at V and 1 base at J, with 14 bases in the middle. The CDR3 runs to 15 residues. CDR3 coding DNA: TGTGCCAGCAGCCACCCGTGGGGGCGGAACACTGAAGCTTTCTTT. As protein: CASSHPWGRNTEAFF.